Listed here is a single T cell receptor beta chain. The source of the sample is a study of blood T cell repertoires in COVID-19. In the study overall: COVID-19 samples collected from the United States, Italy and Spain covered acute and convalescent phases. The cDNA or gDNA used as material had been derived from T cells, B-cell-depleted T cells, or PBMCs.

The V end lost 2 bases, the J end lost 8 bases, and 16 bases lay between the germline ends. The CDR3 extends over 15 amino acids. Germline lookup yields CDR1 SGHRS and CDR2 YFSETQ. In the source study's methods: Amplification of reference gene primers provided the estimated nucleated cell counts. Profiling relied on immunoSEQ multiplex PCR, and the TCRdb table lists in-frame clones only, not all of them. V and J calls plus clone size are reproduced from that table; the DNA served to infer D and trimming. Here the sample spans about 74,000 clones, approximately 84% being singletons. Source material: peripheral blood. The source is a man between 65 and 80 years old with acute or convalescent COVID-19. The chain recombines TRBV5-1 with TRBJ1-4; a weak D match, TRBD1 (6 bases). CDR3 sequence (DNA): TGCGCCAGCAGCTTTGGAACCTCAGGGGAGGAAAAACTGTTTTTT. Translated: CASSFGTSGEEKLFF.